This T cell receptor beta chain was observed in a study of neurological immune-mediated disorders (dated by TCRdb to between 2018 and 2020). At the level of the whole study: Among the approximately 34 multiple sclerosis patients, relapsing-remitting MS accounted for around 31 and secondary progressive MS accounted for 3. Peripheral blood TCR-beta repertoires from patients with HTLV-I-associated myelopathy (HAM/TSP), patients with multiple sclerosis, and healthy controls were compared in the study using UMI-based sequencing. Longitudinal samples, technical triplicates and paired sorted CD4+ and CD8+ T-cell subsets, alongside PBMC samples, were included among the approximately 98 TCR-beta libraries. Of the roughly 70 subjects in the cohort, some 14 were HAM/TSP patients, roughly 35 were multiple sclerosis patients, and about 20 were healthy controls.

This clonotype was seen at least ten times. Its antigen is unknown. Base-call qualities are not available, and no considerably larger clone is one nucleotide away. For unsorted PBMC libraries, 2 million PBMCs were used after storage in RNAlater at -80 degrees C until RNA extraction. The multiple sclerosis patients were enrolled in a US clinical protocol that used magnetic resonance imaging to evaluate disease progression. Peripheral blood was subjected to Ficoll-Hypaque density gradient centrifugation to isolate PBMCs, which were then cryopreserved in liquid nitrogen. From cysteine to phenylalanine, the CDR3 is 16 amino acids long. The CDR3 DNA has 48 bases and is translated from base 1. CDR1 MDHEN and CDR2 SYDVKM were looked up in the germline V gene. V is pruned by 4 bases and J by 2 bases, leaving 4 bases of the junction without a gene match. cDNA was synthesized by template-switch 5'RACE using a primer with a 10-nucleotide random unique molecular identifier that tagged each TCR transcript. Every sequencing run covered 15-18 subjects and yielded more than 170 million TCR-beta sequences. The RNeasy kit was used to extract total RNA. The KAPA Real-time Library Amplification kit was used to amplify TCR-beta VDJ regions with primers targeting the TCR constant region and the 5'RACE anchor. A first PCR added sample indexes and Illumina adaptors, after which a second PCR increased the library yield. After purification with Ampure beads, the TCR product of roughly 650 bp was size-selected on a 2% E-gel SizeSelection system. Before pooling, libraries had their quality checked on a Bioanalyzer, their concentration measured with Qubit, and their quantity determined with the Kapa Library Quantification kit. An Illumina HiSeq 2500 was used to sequence the libraries paired-end at 2 x 150 bp. To increase sequence diversity, roughly 24-32% phiX was spiked into each library pool. The paper's processing steps were these. Quality-filtered reads were processed with the UMI-based MiGEC pipeline, which removed over 85% of raw TCR sequences during error correction. IMGT germline references were used for aligning VDJ genes, and each clonotype was defined as a unique CDR3 amino acid sequence together with its V-J genes. Clonal expansion, Shannon diversity, and CDR3 relatedness (CalcPairwiseDistances, ClusterSamples) were evaluated with VDJtools, and phylogenetic trees were built with CLCbio workbench. Using coefficient-of-variation modelling across technical triplicates, the study counted a clone as expanded if it had at least 8 unique UMIs. In TCRdb, the public reads were trimmed at Q25 with fastp and aligned with MiXCR, with productive beta chains retained. Rows matching on CDR3 protein sequence are summarized as one entry with the most common DNA and genes. The V and J calls, along with clone size, are taken from TCRdb and not from the paper's own processing. The sample table contains more than 40,000 distinct CDR3 sequences; only one count was recorded for around 3.3% of them. The ten largest account for around 15% of the sample.

The full study reports these points: The MS cluster was not associated with any clinical or MRI features, and the authors stated that larger cohorts are needed. No identical CDR3 amino acid sequences were found to be shared among expanded clones across subjects, suggesting that TCR-beta repertoires were private in all groups. TCR clonal expansion was highest in HAM/TSP patients and lowest in MS patients, with MS patients falling below even healthy controls. In phylogenetic analysis, the repertoires of 18 of 34 MS patients grouped into a cluster of related CDR3 sequences, which suggests a possible signature at the repertoire level.

This sequence uses TRBV28 and TRBJ2-1; TRBD2 aligns with 11 central bases. The sequencing sample was made of PBMCs. This TCR derives from a woman aged 50 to 60 with multiple sclerosis. This receptor has the CDR3 CASSYRTSGPYNEQFF. The nucleotides read TGTGCCAGCAGTTACAGGACTAGCGGGCCCTACAATGAGCAGTTCTTC.